This TCR beta chain comes out of a study of a mutant IDH1 vaccine in newly diagnosed glioma. About the study: Every participant had undergone radiotherapy, temozolomide, or both before, and most underwent both.

Time point given: baseline, week 1 (first vaccination visit). Treatment indicated: pre-vaccination baseline after standard-of-care therapy. Method: immunoSEQ multiplex PCR; TCRdb's copy keeps in-frame clones and lacks some. Among 95,000 to 100,000 clones, 70% to 90% were seen once, and the ten largest hold around 0.6%. The germline CDR1 and CDR2 sequences are GTSNPN and SVGIG (reference sequence). The germline V and J ends were trimmed by 0 bases and 2 bases, with 14 bases remaining between them. The CDR3 runs 16 residues. On this clone: Antigen specificity is unknown.

General study findings and limits: Pseudoprogression appeared unlinked to shifts in leading peripheral T cell clonotypes.

The specimen was PBMCs, collected from a glioma patient treated with radiotherapy, temozolomide or both. The V and J genes are TRBV30 and TRBJ1-5; tentative D call: TRBD1 (5 bases). The receptor was isolated from a woman in her forties or fifties with glioma. The CDR3 DNA follows: TGTGCCTGGAGTGTGGGACCCCCCGGGGGCAATCAGCCCCAGCATTTT. It codes for CAWSVGPPGGNQPQHF.